This TCR beta chain is drawn from a study of shared clonotypes between healthy human individuals. Study details: The composition of the donors was two women and a few men aged 18 to 49. Three CD4 naive, three CD4 memory, two CD8 naive and one CD8 memory plate were used per donor.

CD45RO-negative cells were positively selected for CCR7, leaving out terminally differentiated effector memory CD45RA+ cells. This CDR3 is built from 14 residues. Per germline, CDR1 SEHNR and CDR2 FQNEAQ (reference sequence). V was clipped by 1 base and J by 7 bases; unmatched bases: 3. Study-wide points: A limitation of the genetic and exposure-history diversity represented arose from few donors.

The material for each subset, its genomic DNA, was split evenly across several immunoSEQ plates. Repertoires were generated with immunoSEQ multiplex PCR, while TCRdb's copy carries only in-frame clones and drops some. The data contain about 2.2 million clones, more than 85% of them singletons. Details on this clone: Antigen unknown. Other DNA sequences within the sample encode an identical CDR3.

The chain has TRBV7-9 and TRBJ2-2; 7 nucleotides agree with TRBD2. The clonotype originates from a young man in good health. Some clones in this sample may be carry-over from other donors' samples. What was sequenced was naive CD8+ T cells from PBMCs. DNA for the CDR3: TGTGCCAGCAGCTTAGGTGGCGGGAGCGGGGAGCTGTTTTTT. This sequence encodes CASSLGGGSGELFF.